This T cell receptor (beta chain) appears in the sequencing data of a study of blood T cell repertoires in COVID-19. Across the whole study: Nucleic acid was either cDNA or gDNA, and it came from T cells, B-cell-depleted T cells, or PBMCs.

Generated by immunoSEQ multiplex PCR, the TCRdb table keeps only in-frame clones and is missing some. The sample lists around 450,000 clones, 80% to 95% seen once, with roughly 0.66% in the top ten. Recovery among Cohort 3 donors was established by two negative PCRs, clearance, or symptom resolution. The CDR3 spans 13 residues. From germline, CDR1 is LNHDA and CDR2 SQIVND (reference sequence). Trimming took 10 bases from V and 0 from J, leaving 10 bases between them. Sequencing was done on a sample of PBMCs or T cells enriched from blood (not recorded which). The chain links TRBV19 to TRBJ1-5; D is undetermined. This receptor was obtained from a man aged 18-30 years who had recovered from COVID-19. The CDR3 bases are TGTGCCACTAATAACTATAGCAATCAGCCCCAGCATTTT. This translates into CATNNYSNQPQHF.